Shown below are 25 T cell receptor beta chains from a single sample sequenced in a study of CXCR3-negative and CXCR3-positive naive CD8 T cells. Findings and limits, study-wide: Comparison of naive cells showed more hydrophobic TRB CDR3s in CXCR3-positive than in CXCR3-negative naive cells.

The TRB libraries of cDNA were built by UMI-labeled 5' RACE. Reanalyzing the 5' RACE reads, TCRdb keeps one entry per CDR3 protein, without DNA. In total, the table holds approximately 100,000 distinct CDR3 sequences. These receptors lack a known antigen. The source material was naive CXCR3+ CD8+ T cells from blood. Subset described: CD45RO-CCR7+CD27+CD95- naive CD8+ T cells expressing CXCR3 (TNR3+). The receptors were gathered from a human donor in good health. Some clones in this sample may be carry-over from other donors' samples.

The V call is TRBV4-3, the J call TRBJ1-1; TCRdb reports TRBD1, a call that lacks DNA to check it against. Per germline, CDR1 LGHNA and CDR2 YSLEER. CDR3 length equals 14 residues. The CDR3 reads CAGSPRQGSTEAFF.

Here the CDR3 reads CASKPGFNYGYTF. The chain has TRBV12-3 or TRBV12-4 and TRBJ1-2; TCRdb's D gene call, TRBD1, goes unchecked for lack of DNA. The CDR3 has 13 residues.

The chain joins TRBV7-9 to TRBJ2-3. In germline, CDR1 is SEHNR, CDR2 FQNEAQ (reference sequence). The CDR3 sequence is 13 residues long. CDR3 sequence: CAPEDLSTDTQYF.

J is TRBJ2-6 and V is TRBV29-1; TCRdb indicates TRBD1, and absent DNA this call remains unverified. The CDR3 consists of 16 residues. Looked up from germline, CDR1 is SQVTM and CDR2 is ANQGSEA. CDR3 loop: CSVLPGQGAGANVLTF.

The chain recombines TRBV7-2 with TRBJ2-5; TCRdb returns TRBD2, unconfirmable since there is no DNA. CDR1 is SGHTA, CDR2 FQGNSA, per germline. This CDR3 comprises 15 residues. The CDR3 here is CASSPTAGGYETQYF.

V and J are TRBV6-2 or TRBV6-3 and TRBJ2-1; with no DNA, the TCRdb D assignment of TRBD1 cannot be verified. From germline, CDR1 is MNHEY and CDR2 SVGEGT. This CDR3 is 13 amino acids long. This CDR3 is CASAGREYNEQFF.

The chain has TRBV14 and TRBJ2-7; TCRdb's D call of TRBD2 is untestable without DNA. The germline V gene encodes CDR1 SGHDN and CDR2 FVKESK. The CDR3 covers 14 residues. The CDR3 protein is CASSQPRLAGEQYF.

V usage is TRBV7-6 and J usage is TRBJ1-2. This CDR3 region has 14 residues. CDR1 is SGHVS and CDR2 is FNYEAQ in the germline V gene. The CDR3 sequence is CASSLGPAGYGYTF. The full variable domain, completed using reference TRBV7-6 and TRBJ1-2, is GAGVSQSPRYKVTKRGQDVALRCDPISGHVSLYWYRQALGQGPEFLTYFNYEAQQDKSGLPNDRFSAERPEGSISTLTIQRTEQRDSAMYRCASSLGPAGYGYTFGSGTRLTVV.

The CDR3 loop reads CASSYSVGDTQYF. The V gene is TRBV28, the J gene TRBJ2-3; as DNA is missing, the TRBD2 call by TCRdb cannot be tested. From germline, CDR1 is MDHEN and CDR2 SYDVKM. There are 13 residues in the CDR3.

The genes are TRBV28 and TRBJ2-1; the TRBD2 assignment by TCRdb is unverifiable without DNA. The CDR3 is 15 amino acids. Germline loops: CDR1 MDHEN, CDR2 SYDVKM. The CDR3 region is CASSSGTSGSYEQFF. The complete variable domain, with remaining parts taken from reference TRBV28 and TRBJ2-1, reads DVKVTQSSRYLVKRTGEKVFLECVQDMDHENMFWYRQDPGLGLRLIYFSYDVKMKEKGDIPEGYSVSREKKERFSLILESASTNQTSMYLCASSSGTSGSYEQFFGPGTRLTVL.

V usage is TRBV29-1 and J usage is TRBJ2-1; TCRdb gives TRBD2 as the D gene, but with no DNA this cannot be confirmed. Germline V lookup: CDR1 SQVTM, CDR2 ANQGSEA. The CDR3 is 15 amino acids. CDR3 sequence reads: CSVALAGVSYNEQFF.

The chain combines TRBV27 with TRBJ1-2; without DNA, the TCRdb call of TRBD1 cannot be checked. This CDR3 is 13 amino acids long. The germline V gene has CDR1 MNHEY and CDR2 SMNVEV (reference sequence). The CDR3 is CASIGAMDYGYTF.

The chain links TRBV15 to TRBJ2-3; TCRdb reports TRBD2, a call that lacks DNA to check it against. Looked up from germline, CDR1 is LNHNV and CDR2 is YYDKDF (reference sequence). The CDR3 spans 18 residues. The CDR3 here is CATSRKRLAGGHTDTQYF. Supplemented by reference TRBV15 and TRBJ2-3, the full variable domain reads DAMVIQNPRYQVTQFGKPVTLSCSQTLNHNVMYWYQQKSSQAPKLLFHYYDKDFNNEADTPDNFQSRRPNTSFCFLDIRSPGLGDTAMYLCATSRKRLAGGHTDTQYFGPGTRLTVL.

CDR3 sequence: CASSPGTGATGELFF. The gene calls are TRBV7-9 and TRBJ2-2; TCRdb's D call of TRBD1 is untestable without DNA. Germline CDR1 reads SEHNR; CDR2 reads FQNEAQ (reference sequence). The CDR3 length is 15 residues.

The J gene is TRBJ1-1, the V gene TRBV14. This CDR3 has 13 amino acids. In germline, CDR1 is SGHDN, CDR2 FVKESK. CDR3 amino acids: CASSQEQGSEAFF.

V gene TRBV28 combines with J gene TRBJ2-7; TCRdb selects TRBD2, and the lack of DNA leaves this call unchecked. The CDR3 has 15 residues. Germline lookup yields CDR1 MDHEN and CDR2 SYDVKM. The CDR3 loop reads CASSFRGLARYEQYF.

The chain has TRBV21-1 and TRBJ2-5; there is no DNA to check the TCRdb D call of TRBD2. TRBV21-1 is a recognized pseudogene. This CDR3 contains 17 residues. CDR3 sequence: CASSKDLRGGYWETQYF.

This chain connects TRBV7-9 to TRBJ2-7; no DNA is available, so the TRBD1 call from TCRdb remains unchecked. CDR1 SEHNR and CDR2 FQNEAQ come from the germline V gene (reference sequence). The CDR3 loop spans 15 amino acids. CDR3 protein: CASSRTGTVYYEQYF.

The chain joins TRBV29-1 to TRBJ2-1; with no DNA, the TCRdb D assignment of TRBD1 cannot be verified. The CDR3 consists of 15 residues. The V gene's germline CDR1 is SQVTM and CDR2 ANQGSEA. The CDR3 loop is CSVETGTGTYNEQFF.

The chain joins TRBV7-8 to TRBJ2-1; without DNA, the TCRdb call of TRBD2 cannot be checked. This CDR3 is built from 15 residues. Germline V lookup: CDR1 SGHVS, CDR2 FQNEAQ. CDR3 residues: CASSSGLAGSNEQFF. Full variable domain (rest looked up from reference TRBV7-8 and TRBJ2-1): GAGVSQSPRYKVAKRGQDVALRCDPISGHVSLFWYQQALGQGPEFLTYFQNEAQLDKSGLPSDRFFAERPEGSVSTLKIQRTQQEDSAVYLCASSSGLAGSNEQFFGPGTRLTVL.

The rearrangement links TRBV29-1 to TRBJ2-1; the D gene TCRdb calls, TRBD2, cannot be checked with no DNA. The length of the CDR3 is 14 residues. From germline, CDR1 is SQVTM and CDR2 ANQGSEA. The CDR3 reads CSVDGLADYNEQFF.

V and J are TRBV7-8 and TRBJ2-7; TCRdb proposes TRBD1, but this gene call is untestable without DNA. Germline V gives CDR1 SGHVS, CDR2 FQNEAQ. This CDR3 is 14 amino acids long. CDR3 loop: CASSTLGPPYEQYF.

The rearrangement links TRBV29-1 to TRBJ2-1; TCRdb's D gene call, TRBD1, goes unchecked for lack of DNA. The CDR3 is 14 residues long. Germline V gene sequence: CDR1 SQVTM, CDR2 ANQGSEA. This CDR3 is CSVAGDRGFNEQFF.

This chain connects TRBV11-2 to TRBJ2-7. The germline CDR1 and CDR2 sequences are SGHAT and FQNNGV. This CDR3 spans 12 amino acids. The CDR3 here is CASSFEGWEQYF.

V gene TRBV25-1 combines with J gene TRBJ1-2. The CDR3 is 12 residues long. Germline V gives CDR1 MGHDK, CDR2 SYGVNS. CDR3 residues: CASNDYLYGYTF.